This entry lists 18 T cell receptor beta chains sequenced from one sample in a study of blood T cell repertoires in COVID-19. Method: immunoSEQ multiplex PCR; TCRdb's copy keeps in-frame clones and lacks some. The data hold around 170,000 clones, with roughly 80% observed a single time. The specimen was peripheral blood. The receptors were gathered from a woman in her forties with acute or convalescent COVID-19.

CDR3 loop: CASSGAGVNIQYF. For the CDR3, the DNA is TGTGCCAGCAGCGGAGCAGGGGTAAACATTCAGTACTTC. V is TRBV7-9 and J is TRBJ2-4; the D gene is possibly TRBD1 (6 bases). V was cut by 5 bases and J by 6 bases, with 11 bases left in between. The CDR3 is made up of 13 amino acids. Germline V gene lookup returns CDR1 SEHNR and CDR2 FQNEAQ (reference sequence). The full variable domain, its missing parts supplied by reference TRBV7-9 and TRBJ2-4, is DTGVSQNPRHKITKRGQNVTFRCDPISEHNRLYWYRQTLGQGPEFLTYFQNEAQLEKSRLLSDRFSAERPKGSFSTLEIQRTEQGDSAMYLCASSGAGVNIQYFGAGTRLSVL.

In DNA, the CDR3 is TGTGCCAGCAGTGAACGACAGGAGACTGAAGCTTTCTTT. Protein product: CASSERQETEAFF. The chain employs TRBV6-4 and TRBJ1-1, with D tentatively TRBD1 (6 bases). This CDR3 is built from 13 residues. V was pared by 3 bases and J by 5 bases, with 10 bases between. Per germline, CDR1 MRHNA and CDR2 SNTAGT.

This chain connects TRBV6-5 to TRBJ1-3; D unclear. Germline CDR1 reads MNHEY; CDR2 reads SVGAGI. The CDR3 runs 15 residues. Trimming removed 6 bases at V and 0 bases at J, with 12 bases between. CDR3 loop: CASRPLELSGNTIYF. CDR3 bases: TGTGCCAGCAGGCCCCTGGAGCTCTCTGGAAACACCATATATTTT.

In this sample, this clone turned up a few times. The chain links TRBV5-1 to TRBJ1-5; possibly TRBD1 for D (5 bases). The germline V and J ends were trimmed by 1 base and 5 bases, with 10 bases remaining between them. This CDR3 region has 14 residues. Looked up from germline, CDR1 is SGHRS and CDR2 is YFSETQ. The CDR3 DNA is TGCGCCAGCAGCTTGCAGGGTGGGGATCAGCCCCAGCATTTT. Protein product: CASSLQGGDQPQHF.

The V and J genes are TRBV30 and TRBJ2-1; unclear D gene. The CDR3 runs 12 residues. V lost 1 base and J 4 bases, leaving 5 bases between the germline ends. CDR1 is GTSNPN and CDR2 is SVGIG in the germline V gene (reference sequence). CDR3 amino acids: CAWSALYNEQFF. CDR3 DNA: TGTGCCTGGAGTGCACTGTACAATGAGCAGTTCTTC.

This clone has only a few counts. The chain has TRBV27 and TRBJ1-2, with 7 bases aligning to TRBD1. Losses at the gene ends were 5 bases for V and 8 bases for J; bases not matched to a gene: 14. Germline CDR1 is MNHEY and CDR2 is SMNVEV (reference sequence). The length of the CDR3 is 15 residues. CDR3 nucleotide sequence: TGTGCCAGCAGTCTTTCCGGGACAGAGGCCGGGGGCTACACCTTC. Translated, it gives CASSLSGTEAGGYTF.

The V and J genes are TRBV28 and TRBJ2-5; 7 bases are shared with TRBD2. The trim removed 7 bases at V and 7 bases at J, leaving 15 bases unmatched. This CDR3 spans 15 amino acids. The V gene's germline CDR1 is MDHEN and CDR2 SYDVKM. Here the CDR3 reads CASIAVAGGKGTQYF. Here the CDR3 DNA reads TGTGCCAGCATCGCGGTAGCGGGCGGAAAAGGGACCCAGTACTTC. Variable domain in full (rest from reference TRBV28 and TRBJ2-5): DVKVTQSSRYLVKRTGEKVFLECVQDMDHENMFWYRQDPGLGLRLIYFSYDVKMKEKGDIPEGYSVSREKKERFSLILESASTNQTSMYLCASIAVAGGKGTQYFGPGTRLLVL.

This chain connects TRBV24-1 to TRBJ1-2; 8 nucleotides agree with TRBD1. Germline V lookup: CDR1 KGHDR, CDR2 SFDVKD. The CDR3 covers 15 residues. Trimming removed 8 bases from V and 7 bases from J; junction bases left unmatched: 14. CDR3 sequence (DNA): TGTGCCACCACCCACATTCGGGGACAGGTATCTGGCTACACCTTC. The encoded protein is CATTHIRGQVSGYTF.

The CDR3 coding sequence is TGTGCCAGCAGCGCTAGACTAGCGGGGGGTCGCACCGGGGAGCTGTTTTTT. It specifies CASSARLAGGRTGELFF. The chain uses TRBV7-3 and TRBJ2-2; TRBD2 matches 13 bases. The germline CDR1 and CDR2 sequences are SGHTA and FQGTGA. CDR3 size: 17 residues. The V gene end was trimmed by 5 bases and the J gene end by 4 bases; junction bases not matched to a gene: 7.

The chain couples TRBV30 to TRBJ1-5; TRBD1 aligns across 9 bases. The CDR3 loop spans 13 amino acids. The J segment lost 6 bases and the V segment lost 5 bases, leaving 5 bases of the junction unmatched. The germline V gene has CDR1 GTSNPN and CDR2 SVGIG (reference sequence). The CDR3 loop reads CAWETGGVQPQHF. CDR3 nucleotide sequence: TGTGCCTGGGAGACAGGGGGAGTTCAGCCCCAGCATTTT.

The chain joins TRBV9 to TRBJ2-5; 10 nucleotides align to TRBD2. J lost 5 bases, V lost 4 bases, and 14 bases had no gene match. The CDR3 is 17 amino acids. Germline V gives CDR1 SGDLS, CDR2 YYNGEE. CDR3 nucleotide sequence: TGTGCCAGCAGCCCGAGCGGGGGGGAACCCTGGTTGGAGACCCAGTACTTC. Translated: CASSPSGGEPWLETQYF.

V usage is TRBV6-5 and J usage is TRBJ2-7; 9 bases are a match to TRBD2. With V trimmed by 2 bases and J by 5 bases, 4 bases remained unmatched. The CDR3 totals 14 residues. CDR1 is MNHEY and CDR2 is SVGAGI in the germline V gene. CDR3 sequence (DNA): TGTGCCAGCAGTTACACGCGGGGGGGCCACGAGCAGTACTTC. As protein: CASSYTRGGHEQYF.

The CDR3, as DNA: TGTGCCAGCTCACCAACACAGGGTAAGGGGCCCCAGCATTTT. Translating gives CASSPTQGKGPQHF. V is TRBV18 and J is TRBJ1-5; weak D call: TRBD1 (6 bases). This CDR3 region has 14 residues. With 2 bases removed from V and 9 bases from J, the gap between germline ends came to 14 bases. Germline-derived CDR1 and CDR2 are KGHSH and LQKENI.

This clone was detected ten times or more. The chain recombines TRBV18 with TRBJ1-2; D might be TRBD1 (5 bases). This CDR3 comprises 14 residues. With 2 bases removed from V and 7 bases from J, the gap between germline ends came to 14 bases. CDR1 KGHSH and CDR2 LQKENI come from the germline V gene. The CDR3 reads CASSPIDSNGGYTF. The CDR3 coding sequence is TGTGCCAGCTCACCAATTGACAGTAACGGTGGCTACACCTTC. The full variable domain, in which reference TRBV18 and TRBJ1-2 provide the parts outside the CDR3, is NAGVMQNPRHLVRRRGQEARLRCSPMKGHSHVYWYRQLPEEGLKFMVYLQKENIIDESGMPKERFSAEFPKEGPSILRIQQVVRGDSAAYFCASSPIDSNGGYTFGSGTRLTVV.

The rearrangement joins TRBV6-5 to TRBJ2-1, with D possibly being TRBD1 (5 bases). The CDR3 length is 14 residues. Germline CDR1 is MNHEY and CDR2 is SVGAGI. V gave up 8 bases and J gave up 3 bases, with 14 bases separating them. The chain's CDR3 is CASVRDSLYNEQFF. In DNA, the CDR3 is TGTGCCAGCGTCCGAGACAGCCTCTACAATGAGCAGTTCTTC.

In this sample, this clone turned up a few times. DNA of the CDR3: TGCAGCGTTCTAGCGGGAGGGAGGGGTGAGCAGTTCTTC. Translation gives CSVLAGGRGEQFF. The rearrangement uses TRBV29-1 and TRBJ2-1; 12 bases are a match to TRBD2. V shed 5 bases, J shed 9 bases, and the junction held 5 bases outside the gene matches. CDR3 size: 13 residues. Per germline, CDR1 SQVTM and CDR2 ANQGSEA.

The gene calls are TRBV7-2 and TRBJ1-2, with D perhaps matching TRBD1 (6 bases). V lost 5 bases and J lost 4, with 11 bases in between. Germline CDR1 SGHTA, CDR2 FQGNSA. The CDR3 loop spans 13 amino acids. CDR3 sequence: CASSPGQPYGYTF. The CDR3 nucleotides read TGTGCCAGCAGCCCCGGACAGCCCTATGGCTACACCTTC.

V is TRBV6-4 and J is TRBJ2-3, with 10 bases aligning to TRBD2. This CDR3 spans 15 amino acids. The V gene's germline CDR1 is MRHNA and CDR2 SNTAGT. V shed 5 bases, J shed 3 bases, and the junction held 5 bases outside the gene matches. The CDR3 DNA sequence: TGTGCCAGCAGTCCACTAGCGGGACAGACAGATACGCAGTATTTT. As protein: CASSPLAGQTDTQYF.